This TCR beta chain was observed in a study of blood T cell repertoires in COVID-19. The wider study: There were acute and convalescent COVID-19 samples, and they came from the United States, Italy and Spain.

Germline loops: CDR1 SGHAT, CDR2 FQNNGV. The CDR3 extends over 15 amino acids. V was trimmed by 6 bases and J by 7 bases, leaving 19 bases between them. Original methodology: Amplification from reference gene primers served as the basis for estimated nucleated cell counts. The assay was immunoSEQ multiplex PCR, and TCRdb's table has in-frame clones only and misses some. The V and J calls and the clone size are those of that table, but D and trimming were determined from the DNA. The profile shows roughly 200,000 clones, around 90% of them singletons. The chain couples TRBV11-2 to TRBJ1-5; TRBD1 might be the D (5 bases). The clonotype comes from a middle-aged man with acute or convalescent COVID-19. Sample: peripheral blood. The CDR3 DNA follows: TGTGCCAGCAGACCCCCCACCGGGGGAGAGCAGCCCCAGCATTTT. This translates into CASRPPTGGEQPQHF.